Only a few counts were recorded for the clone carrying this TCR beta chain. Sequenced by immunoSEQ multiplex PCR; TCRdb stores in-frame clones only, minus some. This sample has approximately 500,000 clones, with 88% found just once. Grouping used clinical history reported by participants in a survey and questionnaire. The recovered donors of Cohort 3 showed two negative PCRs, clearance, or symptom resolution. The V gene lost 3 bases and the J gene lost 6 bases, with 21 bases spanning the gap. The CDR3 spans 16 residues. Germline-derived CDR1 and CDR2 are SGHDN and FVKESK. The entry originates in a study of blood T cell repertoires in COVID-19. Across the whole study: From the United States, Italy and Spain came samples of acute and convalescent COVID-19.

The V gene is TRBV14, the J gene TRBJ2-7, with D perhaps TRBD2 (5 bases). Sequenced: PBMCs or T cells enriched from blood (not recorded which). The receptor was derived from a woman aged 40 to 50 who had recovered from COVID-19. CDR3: CASSQVIVSAGGEQYF. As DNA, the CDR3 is TGTGCCAGCAGCCAGGTCATAGTTAGTGCGGGCGGCGAGCAGTACTTC.